There are a few counts of the clone carrying this T cell receptor beta chain. Its antigen is unidentified. The sample comes from a study of T cells in Graves' hyperthyroidism and ophthalmopathy. Trimming pared 0 bases from V and 6 bases from J, leaving 11 bases between. In germline, CDR1 is LGHDT, CDR2 YNNKEL (reference sequence). The CDR3 contains 14 residues. What was amplified from RNA transcripts were TCR beta CDR3 regions. During a first-round RT-PCR of the TCR CDR3, the HTBI primer set was used. MiXCR, run by TCRdb on the multiplex PCR reads, gives a single entry per CDR3 protein. This table has fewer than 400,000 distinct CDR3 sequences, around 25% appearing once. Broader study findings: Researchers report that a 13 V-J model separated ophthalmopathy from stable hyperthyroidism.

It was 8 to 10 ml of fresh peripheral blood that supplied the PBMCs. The clonotype comes from a man aged 45 to 65 with Graves' hyperthyroidism. Sequencing was performed on blood. The chain recombines TRBV3-1 with TRBJ2-5; D is possibly TRBD2 (6 bases). CDR3 bases: TGTGCCAGCAGCCAAGATTCGGGAGTAAAGACCCAGTACTTC. As protein: CASSQDSGVKTQYF.